Below, 23 T cell receptor beta chains from the same sample are listed, as sequenced in a study of T cells after yellow fever vaccination. MiXCR was run by TCRdb on the 5' RACE reads, yielding one entry per CDR3 protein. There are 500,000 to 650,000 distinct CDR3 sequences in the sample; roughly a sixth occur only once, and roughly 17% lies in the top ten. The sequenced sample was PBMCs, obtained about 5 days after the first yellow fever vaccination. The receptors stem from a man in his late teens or twenties who received the YFV17D yellow fever vaccine.

The chain is built from TRBV24-1 and TRBJ2-7, with TRBD1 matching over 9 bases. Per the germline V gene, CDR1 is KGHDR and CDR2 is SFDVKD. V dropped 3 bases and J dropped 3; count of bases not matched to a gene: 11. The CDR3 loop spans 17 amino acids. CDR3 sequence reads: CATSDPPHRDRVYEQYF. CDR3 sequence (DNA): TGTGCCACCAGTGATCCCCCACACCGGGACAGGGTCTACGAGCAGTACTTC.

This clonotype was seen a handful of times. The chain is built from TRBV23-1 and TRBJ2-3; no definite D call. TRBV23-1 is noted as an ORF with a role that remains uncertain. The CDR3 totals 15 residues. V was pared by 3 bases and J by 0 bases, with 10 bases between. The CDR3 sequence is CASSHPATSTDTQYF. CDR3 nucleotide sequence: TGCGCCAGCAGTCATCCGGCAACTAGCACAGATACGCAGTATTTT.

This clonotype was detected ten times or more. The chain joins TRBV7-2 to TRBJ2-1; 8 nucleotides agree with TRBD2. This CDR3 comprises 15 residues. The germline CDR1 and CDR2 sequences are SGHTA and FQGNSA. V shed 2 bases and J 2 bases; nucleotides not matched to a gene: 2. Here the CDR3 reads CASSLNSGAYNEQFF. The CDR3 DNA is TGTGCCAGCAGCTTAAATAGCGGGGCCTACAATGAGCAGTTCTTC.

This clonotype has just a few counts. The rearrangement uses TRBV7-3 and TRBJ2-6, with 9 bases fitting TRBD1. The junction had 9 bases not matched to a gene; V was cut back by 5 bases and J by 1 base. CDR1 SGHTA and CDR2 FQGTGA come from the germline V gene. This CDR3 has 18 residues. CDR3 in amino acids: CASSPQQGARSGANVLTF. In DNA form, the CDR3 reads TGTGCCAGCAGCCCACAACAGGGGGCGCGTTCTGGGGCCAACGTCCTGACTTTC.

The table lists this clonotype with a few counts. The chain combines TRBV4-1 with TRBJ2-5; TRBD1 matches 7 bases. The germline V gene has CDR1 MGHRA and CDR2 YSYEKL. The CDR3 contains 14 residues. After removal of 8 bases from V and 5 bases from J, the junction contained 11 bases not matched to a gene. The DNA for the CDR3 is TGCGCCAGCGGTCCTGCTGACAGGGCGGAGACCCAGTACTTC. This codes for CASGPADRAETQYF.

This clonotype was detected a few times. J is TRBJ1-5 and V is TRBV4-1; D is ambiguous. The CDR3 covers 14 residues. Trimming pared 0 bases from V and 4 bases from J, leaving 7 bases between. Germline V CDR1 and CDR2: MGHRA, YSYEKL. The CDR3: CASSQDEGNQPQHF. CDR3 coding DNA: TGCGCCAGCAGCCAAGATGAAGGGAATCAGCCCCAGCATTTT.

The rearrangement joins TRBV5-1 to TRBJ1-6, with a weak D call TRBD1 (5 bases). Germline V lookup: CDR1 SGHRS, CDR2 YFSETQ. The CDR3 contains 15 residues. The germline V and J ends were trimmed by 2 bases and 8 bases, with 14 bases remaining between them. In nucleotides, the CDR3 is TGCGCCAGCAGCTTATCGGGGGTACCTTATTCACCCCTCCACTTT. Translation gives CASSLSGVPYSPLHF.

The J gene is TRBJ2-6, the V gene TRBV5-7; D call uncertain. TRBV5-7 is an open reading frame whose function is uncertain. The CDR3 covers 16 residues. The V and J ends lost 1 base and 0 bases respectively, with 8 bases between them. CDR3 residues: CASSLRCRSGANVLTF. The DNA of the CDR3 is TGTGCCAGCAGCTTGAGGTGTCGCTCTGGGGCCAACGTCCTGACTTTC.

The chain recombines TRBV7-9 with TRBJ2-1; D may correspond to TRBD1 or TRBD2 (6 bases each). Trimming took off 2 bases at V and 0 bases at J, with 14 bases between the two ends. The length of the CDR3 is 17 residues. Looked up from germline, CDR1 is SEHNR and CDR2 is FQNEAQ (reference sequence). CDR3: CASSLSEGGVSYNEQFF. In nucleotides, the CDR3 is TGTGCCAGCAGCTTATCCGAGGGGGGCGTCTCCTACAATGAGCAGTTCTTC.

The CDR3 is CASRLGQGSGNTIYF. In DNA form, the CDR3 reads TGTGCCAGCCGGCTGGGACAGGGATCAGGAAACACCATATATTTT. The chain is built from TRBV27 and TRBJ1-3, with 9 nucleotides matching TRBD1. V was clipped by 8 bases and J by 4 bases; unmatched bases: 9. Germline V CDR1 and CDR2: MNHEY, SMNVEV (reference sequence). CDR3 length: 15 residues.

The chain joins TRBV7-8 to TRBJ1-4, with TRBD1 as a possible D gene (5 bases). Germline values: CDR1 SGHVS, CDR2 FQNEAQ. Trimming removed 4 bases from V and 14 bases from J, with 17 bases in between. There are 13 residues in the CDR3. The DNA of the CDR3 is TGTGCCAGCAGCTCCGGGGAGGTGGGGCGGCTGTTTTTT. This codes for CASSSGEVGRLFF.

A few counts support this clonotype. The chain combines TRBV19 with TRBJ2-7; D may be TRBD2 (6 bases). The CDR3 extends over 15 amino acids. The germline V gene has CDR1 LNHDA and CDR2 SQIVND (reference sequence). Trimming shortened V by 7 bases and J by 2 bases, and 18 bases separated the two germline ends. In DNA form, the CDR3 reads TGTGCCAGTACCCCGGGAGCTTCCTTCGCCTACGAGCAGTACTTC. Residues: CASTPGASFAYEQYF.

The chain recombines TRBV7-2 with TRBJ2-5; 9 bases are a match to TRBD2. V dropped 8 bases and J dropped 1; count of bases not matched to a gene: 5. CDR1 SGHTA and CDR2 FQGNSA come from the germline V gene. This CDR3 is 14 amino acids long. The CDR3 coding sequence is TGTGCCAGCGTCCTGACTAGCGGCCAAGAGACCCAGTACTTC. Translation: CASVLTSGQETQYF.

This clonotype occurred a few times. The chain carries TRBV20-1 and TRBJ2-1; 8 nucleotides agree with TRBD2. V gave up 8 bases and J gave up 5 bases; unmatched junction bases: 8. The CDR3 extends over 13 amino acids. Germline V gene lookup returns CDR1 DFQATT and CDR2 SNEGSKA (reference sequence). The CDR3 region is CSIDQRGNNEQFF. The CDR3 bases are TGCAGTATAGACCAGCGGGGGAACAATGAGCAGTTCTTC.

This clonotype appeared a few times. The chain couples TRBV6-5 to TRBJ2-3; 9 positions match TRBD2. V shed 4 bases and J 2 bases; nucleotides not matched to a gene: 4. The CDR3 spans 15 residues. Germline V gene data show CDR1 as MNHEY and CDR2 as SVGAGI. CDR3 in DNA: TGTGCCAGCAGTTCCGCTAGCGGGAACACAGATACGCAGTATTTT. Translating gives CASSSASGNTDTQYF.

The rearrangement uses TRBV12-3 or TRBV12-4 and TRBJ2-4; 9 bases are shared with TRBD1. The CDR3 has 17 residues. J was trimmed by 7 bases and V by 6 bases; bases with no gene match: 16. The CDR3 sequence is CASSRGPGDRDRNIQYF. The CDR3 nucleotides are TGTGCCAGCAGCCGGGGGCCCGGGGACAGGGATCGGAACATTCAGTACTTC.

This clonotype was picked up a small number of times. The rearrangement links TRBV7-2 to TRBJ2-2, with 8 bases that match TRBD1. This CDR3 region has 14 residues. The J segment lost 9 bases and the V segment lost 3 bases, leaving 6 bases of the junction unmatched. The germline V gene encodes CDR1 SGHTA and CDR2 FQGNSA. The CDR3 region has the DNA TGTGCCAGCAGCTTCCGACAGGGGAGGAGGGAGCTGTTTTTT. Protein: CASSFRQGRRELFF.

This clonotype occurred a few times. V and J are TRBV19 and TRBJ1-5, with 9 nucleotides matching TRBD1. The junction had 9 bases not matched to a gene; V was cut back by 7 bases and J by 2 bases. CDR3 length: 16 amino acids. Germline V gene lookup returns CDR1 LNHDA and CDR2 SQIVND (reference sequence). Here the CDR3 DNA reads TGTGCCAGTACTCATGGGACAGGGTATGGCAATCAGCCCCAGCATTTT. It codes for CASTHGTGYGNQPQHF.

There are many counts of this clonotype. V and J are TRBV2 and TRBJ1-5; D ambiguous. The CDR3 length is 13 residues. Trimming took 1 base from V and 3 from J, leaving 4 bases between them. Germline V gene lookup returns CDR1 SNHLY and CDR2 FYNNEI. Written as DNA, the CDR3 is TGTGCCAGCAGTGAAGGAATCAATCAGCCCCAGCATTTT. The encoded protein is CASSEGINQPQHF.

The chain links TRBV4-1 to TRBJ1-2; D remains ambiguous. Looked up from germline, CDR1 is MGHRA and CDR2 is YSYEKL. Between the trimmed V and J ends, which lost 4 bases and 4 bases, there was a span of 13 bases. The CDR3 is made up of 14 amino acids. CDR3 residues: CASSPPEAIYGYTF. The CDR3, as DNA: TGCGCCAGCAGCCCACCGGAGGCAATCTATGGCTACACCTTC.

This clonotype was seen a handful of times. The chain is built from TRBV7-2 and TRBJ2-1, with D perhaps matching TRBD2 (6 bases). Germline V gene lookup returns CDR1 SGHTA and CDR2 FQGNSA. V shed 2 bases and J shed 2 bases, with 10 bases lying between them. The CDR3 consists of 15 residues. For the CDR3, the DNA is TGTGCCAGCAGCTTAAGGACTACCACCTACAATGAGCAGTTCTTC. Translated, it gives CASSLRTTTYNEQFF.

The sample holds a few counts of this clonotype. The rearrangement joins TRBV5-1 to TRBJ1-3; no clear D gene. Germline V lookup: CDR1 SGHRS, CDR2 YFSETQ. The CDR3 contains 14 residues. V was shortened by 0 bases and J by 3 bases, with 7 bases between the two germline ends. The CDR3 DNA follows: TGCGCCAGCAGCTTGGTTGAGAGTGGAAACACCATATATTTT. It translates to CASSLVESGNTIYF.

This clonotype showed up many times. The CDR3 sequence: CASSLAPTSGNEQFF. The CDR3 DNA reads as TGTGCCAGCAGCTTAGCCCCTACCTCGGGCAATGAGCAGTTCTTC. V and J are TRBV7-6 and TRBJ2-1, with unresolved D. The CDR3 is made up of 15 amino acids. V lost 0 bases, J lost 6 bases, and 12 bases lay in between. Germline CDR1 and CDR2: SGHVS and FNYEAQ.